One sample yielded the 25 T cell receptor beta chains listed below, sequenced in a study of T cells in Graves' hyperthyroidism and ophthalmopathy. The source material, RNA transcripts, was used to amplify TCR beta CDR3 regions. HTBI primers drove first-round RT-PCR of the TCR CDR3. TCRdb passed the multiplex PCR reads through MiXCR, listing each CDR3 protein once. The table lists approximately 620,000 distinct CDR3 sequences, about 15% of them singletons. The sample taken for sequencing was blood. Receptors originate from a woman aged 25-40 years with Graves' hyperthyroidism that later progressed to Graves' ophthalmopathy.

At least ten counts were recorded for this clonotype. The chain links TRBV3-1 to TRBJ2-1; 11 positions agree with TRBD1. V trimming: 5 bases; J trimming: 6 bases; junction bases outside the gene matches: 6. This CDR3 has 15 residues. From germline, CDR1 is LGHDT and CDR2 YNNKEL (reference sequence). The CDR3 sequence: CASSAYGTGGNEQFF. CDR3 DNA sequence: TGTGCCAGCAGCGCCTACGGGACAGGGGGCAATGAGCAGTTCTTC.

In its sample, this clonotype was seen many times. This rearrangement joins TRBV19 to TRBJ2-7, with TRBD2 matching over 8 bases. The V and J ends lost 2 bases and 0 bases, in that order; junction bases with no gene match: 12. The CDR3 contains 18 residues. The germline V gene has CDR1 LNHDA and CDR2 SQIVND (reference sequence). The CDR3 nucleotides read TGTGCCAGTAGTATAACCGCCGGGACTAGGACAAGCTCCTACGAGCAGTACTTC. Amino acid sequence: CASSITAGTRTSSYEQYF.

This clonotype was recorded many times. The CDR3 sequence is CASSVVGDEGSPLHF. The CDR3 DNA is TGTGCCAGCAGTGTAGTTGGGGACGAGGGTTCACCCCTCCACTTT. The chain has TRBV2 and TRBJ1-6; tentative D call: TRBD1 (5 bases). V gave up 4 bases and J gave up 9 bases, with 16 bases separating them. This CDR3 has 15 residues. CDR1 SNHLY and CDR2 FYNNEI come from the germline V gene.

The CDR3 DNA reads TGTGCCAGCAGTTTAAGACAGGGGTCATCTTTTCCTAAAAACATTCAGTACTTC. Residues: CASSLRQGSSFPKNIQYF. The chain links TRBV28 to TRBJ2-4; 8 bases agree with TRBD1. Germline trimming cut 2 bases from V and 4 bases from J; bases unmatched to any gene: 13. Looked up from germline, CDR1 is MDHEN and CDR2 is SYDVKM. CDR3 length: 18 amino acids.

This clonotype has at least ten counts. CDR3 in DNA: TGTGCCAGCCGACCGGGGAGTGGCTACGAGCAGTACTTC. Its protein product is CASRPGSGYEQYF. The chain carries TRBV2 and TRBJ2-7; possible D gene TRBD2, 5 bases. The CDR3 covers 13 residues. Per germline, CDR1 SNHLY and CDR2 FYNNEI. V was cut by 8 bases and J by 3 bases, with 14 bases left in between.

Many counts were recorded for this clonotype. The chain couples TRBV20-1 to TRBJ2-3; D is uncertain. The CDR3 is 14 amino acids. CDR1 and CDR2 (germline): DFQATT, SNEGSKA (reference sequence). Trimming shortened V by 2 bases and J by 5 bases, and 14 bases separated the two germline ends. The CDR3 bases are TGCAGTGCTAGAAGTGTAGACCAGGTAGATACGCAGTATTTT. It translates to CSARSVDQVDTQYF.

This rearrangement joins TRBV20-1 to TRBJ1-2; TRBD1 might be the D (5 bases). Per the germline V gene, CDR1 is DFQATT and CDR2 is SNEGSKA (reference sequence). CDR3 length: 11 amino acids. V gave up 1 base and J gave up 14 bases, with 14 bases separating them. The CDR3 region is CSARVLGTQTF. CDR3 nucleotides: TGCAGTGCTAGAGTGTTAGGGACGCAAACCTTC.

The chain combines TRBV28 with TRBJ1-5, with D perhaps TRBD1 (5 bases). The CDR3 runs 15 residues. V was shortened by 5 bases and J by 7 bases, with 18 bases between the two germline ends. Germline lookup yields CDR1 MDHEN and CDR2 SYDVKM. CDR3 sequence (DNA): TGTGCCAGCAGTCCCCCCCGGGGTCAGGGACAGCCCCAGCATTTT. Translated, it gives CASSPPRGQGQPQHF.

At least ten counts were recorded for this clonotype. The CDR3 protein is CSVEEVTGTEAFF. DNA of the CDR3: TGCAGCGTTGAAGAGGTCACGGGTACTGAAGCTTTCTTT. The chain joins TRBV29-1 to TRBJ1-1; no definite D call. CDR1 is SQVTM and CDR2 is ANQGSEA in the germline V gene. The CDR3 length is 13 residues. V lost 0 bases and J lost 5, with 10 bases in between.

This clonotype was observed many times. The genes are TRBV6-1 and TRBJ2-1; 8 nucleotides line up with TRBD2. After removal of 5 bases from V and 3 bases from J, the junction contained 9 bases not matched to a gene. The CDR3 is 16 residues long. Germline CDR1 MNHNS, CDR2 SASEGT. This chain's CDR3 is CASSSPYSGDYNEQFF. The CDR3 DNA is TGTGCCAGCAGTTCCCCCTATAGCGGGGACTACAATGAGCAGTTCTTC.

CDR3 in amino acids: CASSLTSGSANNEQFF. The CDR3 nucleotides are TGTGCCAGCAGCTTGACTAGCGGGAGTGCAAACAATGAGCAGTTCTTC. V and J are TRBV7-2 and TRBJ2-1; 12 nucleotides line up with TRBD2. Germline assignment: CDR1 SGHTA and CDR2 FQGNSA. CDR3 length: 16 residues. V shed 3 bases, J shed 5 bases, and the junction held 5 bases outside the gene matches.

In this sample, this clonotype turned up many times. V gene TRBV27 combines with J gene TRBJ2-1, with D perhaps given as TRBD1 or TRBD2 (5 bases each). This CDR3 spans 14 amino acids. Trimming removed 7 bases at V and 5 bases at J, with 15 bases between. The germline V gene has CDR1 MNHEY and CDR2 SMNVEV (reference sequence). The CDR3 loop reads CASTDGGFHNEQFF. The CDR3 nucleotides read TGTGCCAGCACCGATGGGGGTTTCCACAATGAGCAGTTCTTC.

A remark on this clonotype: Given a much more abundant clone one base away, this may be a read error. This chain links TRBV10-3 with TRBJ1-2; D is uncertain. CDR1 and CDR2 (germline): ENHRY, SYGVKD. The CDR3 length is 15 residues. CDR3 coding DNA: TGTGCCGTCAGTGAGTCAAAAACAGCTAACTATGGCTACACCTTC. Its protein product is CAVSESKTANYGYTF.

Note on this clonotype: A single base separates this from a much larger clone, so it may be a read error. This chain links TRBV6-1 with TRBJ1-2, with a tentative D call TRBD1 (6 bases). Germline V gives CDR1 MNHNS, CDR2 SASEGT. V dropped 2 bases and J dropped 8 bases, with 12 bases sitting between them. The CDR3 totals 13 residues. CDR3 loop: CASSEQRGGGYTF. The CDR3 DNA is TGTGCCAGCAGTGAACAACGGGGGGGCGGCTACACCTTC.

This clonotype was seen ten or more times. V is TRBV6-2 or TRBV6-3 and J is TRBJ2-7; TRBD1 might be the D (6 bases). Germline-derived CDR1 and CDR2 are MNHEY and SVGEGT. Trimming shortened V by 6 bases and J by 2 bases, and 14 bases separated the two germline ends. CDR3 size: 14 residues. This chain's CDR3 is CASSWGRAAYEQYF. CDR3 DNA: TGTGCCAGCAGCTGGGGGCGCGCAGCCTACGAGCAGTACTTC.

CDR3 in amino acids: CATFPGGWDGELFF. CDR3 nucleotides: TGTGCCACGTTCCCAGGGGGGTGGGACGGGGAGCTGTTTTTT. J is TRBJ2-2 and V is TRBV19; a weak D match, TRBD1 (7 bases). CDR1 and CDR2 (germline): LNHDA, SQIVND (reference sequence). This CDR3 has 14 amino acids. Trimming left V 10 bases short and J 7 bases short, with 19 bases between.

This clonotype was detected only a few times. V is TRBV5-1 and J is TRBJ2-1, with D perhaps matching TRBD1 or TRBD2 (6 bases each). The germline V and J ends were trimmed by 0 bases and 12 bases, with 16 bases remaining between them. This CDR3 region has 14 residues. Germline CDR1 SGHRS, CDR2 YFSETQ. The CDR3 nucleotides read TGCGCCAGCAGCTTGGGAGGGGGAGAGGAGGGGCAGTTCTTC. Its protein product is CASSLGGGEEGQFF.

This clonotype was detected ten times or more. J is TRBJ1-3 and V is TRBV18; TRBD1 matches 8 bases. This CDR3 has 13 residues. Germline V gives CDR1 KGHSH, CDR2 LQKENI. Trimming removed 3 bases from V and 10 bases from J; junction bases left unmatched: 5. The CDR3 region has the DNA TGTGCCAGCTCACCGAACGACAGGGGAACCATATATTTT. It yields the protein CASSPNDRGTIYF.

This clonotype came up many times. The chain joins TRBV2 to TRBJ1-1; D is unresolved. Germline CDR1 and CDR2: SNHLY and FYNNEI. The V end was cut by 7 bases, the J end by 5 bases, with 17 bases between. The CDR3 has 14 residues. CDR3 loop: CASTTDGLGTEAFF. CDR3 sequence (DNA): TGTGCCAGCACGACGGACGGCCTGGGGACTGAAGCTTTCTTT.

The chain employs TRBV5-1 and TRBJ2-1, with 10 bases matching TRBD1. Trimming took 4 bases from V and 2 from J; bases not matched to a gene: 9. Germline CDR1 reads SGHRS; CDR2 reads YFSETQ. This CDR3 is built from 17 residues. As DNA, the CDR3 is TGCGCCAGCAGCCCAAAACCGGGACAGGGGCCCTACAATGAGCAGTTCTTC. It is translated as CASSPKPGQGPYNEQFF.

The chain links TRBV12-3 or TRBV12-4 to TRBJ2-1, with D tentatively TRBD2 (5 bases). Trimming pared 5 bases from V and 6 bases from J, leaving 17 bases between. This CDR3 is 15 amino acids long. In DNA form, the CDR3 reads TGTGCCAGCAGTCCCGCTAGTTGGGAGCCCAATGAGCAGTTCTTC. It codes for CASSPASWEPNEQFF.

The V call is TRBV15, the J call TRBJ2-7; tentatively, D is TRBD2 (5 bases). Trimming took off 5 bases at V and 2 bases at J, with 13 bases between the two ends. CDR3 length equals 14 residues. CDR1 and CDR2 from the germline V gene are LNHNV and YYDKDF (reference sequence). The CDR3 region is CATSPERFTYEQYF. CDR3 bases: TGTGCCACCAGCCCGGAGCGGTTTACCTACGAGCAGTACTTC.

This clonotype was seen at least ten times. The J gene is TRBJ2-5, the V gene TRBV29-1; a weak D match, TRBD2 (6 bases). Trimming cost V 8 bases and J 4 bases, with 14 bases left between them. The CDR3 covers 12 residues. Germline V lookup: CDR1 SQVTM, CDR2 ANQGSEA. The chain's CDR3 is CSHRLGGETQYF. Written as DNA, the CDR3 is TGCAGCCACCGCTTGGGGGGAGAGACCCAGTACTTC.

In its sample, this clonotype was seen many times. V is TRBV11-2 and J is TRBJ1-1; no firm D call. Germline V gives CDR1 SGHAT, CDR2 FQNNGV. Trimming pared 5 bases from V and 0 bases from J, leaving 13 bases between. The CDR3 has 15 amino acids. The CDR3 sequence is CASSPAGILNTEAFF. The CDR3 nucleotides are TGTGCCAGCAGCCCGGCTGGGATCCTGAACACTGAAGCTTTCTTT.

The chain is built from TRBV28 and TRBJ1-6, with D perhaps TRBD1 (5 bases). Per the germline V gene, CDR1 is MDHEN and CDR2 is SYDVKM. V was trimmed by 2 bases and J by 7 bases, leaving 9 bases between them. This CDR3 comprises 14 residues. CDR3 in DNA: TGTGCCAGCAGTTTAGGGGGAAAGAATTCACCCCTCCACTTT. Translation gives CASSLGGKNSPLHF.